The 5 T cell receptor beta chains presented below share a single source sample, sequenced in a study of blood T cell repertoires in COVID-19. Profiling relied on immunoSEQ multiplex PCR, and the TCRdb table lists in-frame clones only, not all of them. The sample holds hundreds of thousands of clones; about 90% are singletons and the top ten take 1.5%. Material for sequencing was peripheral blood. These receptors all stem from a woman in her 40s who had recovered from COVID-19.

The chain has TRBV5-1 and TRBJ1-2; 7 bases match TRBD1. The germline gives CDR1 SGHRS, CDR2 YFSETQ. This CDR3 spans 15 amino acids. The V and J ends lost 0 bases and 13 bases, in that order; junction bases with no gene match: 15. The CDR3 loop is CASSLAGGGARYFTF. The CDR3 nucleotides are TGCGCCAGCAGCTTGGCCGGAGGGGGCGCCCGATATTTCACCTTC.

The chain is built from TRBV9 and TRBJ2-3; a possible D gene is TRBD2 (6 bases). Germline V gene lookup returns CDR1 SGDLS and CDR2 YYNGEE. Trimming took off 4 bases at V and 11 bases at J, with 23 bases between the two ends. The CDR3 covers 15 residues. For the CDR3, the DNA is TGTGCCAGCAGCTTCGTTGGGACGGAGGGTCAGCGGCAGTATTTT. Its translation: CASSFVGTEGQRQYF.

V and J are TRBV27 and TRBJ2-1; weak D call: TRBD2 (5 bases). The germline CDR1 and CDR2 sequences are MNHEY and SMNVEV (reference sequence). V gave up 2 bases and J gave up 8 bases, with 10 bases separating them. CDR3 length equals 13 residues. This CDR3 reads CASSLRGWDEQFF. CDR3 sequence (DNA): TGTGCCAGCAGTTTAAGAGGGTGGGATGAGCAGTTCTTC.

Only a few counts were recorded for this clone. This sequence joins TRBV7-2 and TRBJ1-5, with 9 nucleotides matching TRBD1. The V gene end was trimmed by 5 bases and the J gene end by 5 bases; junction bases not matched to a gene: 7. Germline lookup yields CDR1 SGHTA and CDR2 FQGNSA. The CDR3 sequence is 15 residues long. DNA of the CDR3: TGTGCCAGCAGCGGCGGGACAGGGTATTATCAGCCCCAGCATTTT. Encoded protein: CASSGGTGYYQPQHF.

CDR3: CATSRDMTGEGYGYTF. The CDR3 DNA reads as TGTGCCACCAGCAGAGACATGACAGGGGAGGGCTATGGCTACACCTTC. V and J are TRBV15 and TRBJ1-2; TRBD1 matches 8 bases. CDR1 LNHNV and CDR2 YYDKDF come from the germline V gene (reference sequence). J was trimmed by 4 bases and V by 0 bases; bases with no gene match: 7. The CDR3 has 16 residues.